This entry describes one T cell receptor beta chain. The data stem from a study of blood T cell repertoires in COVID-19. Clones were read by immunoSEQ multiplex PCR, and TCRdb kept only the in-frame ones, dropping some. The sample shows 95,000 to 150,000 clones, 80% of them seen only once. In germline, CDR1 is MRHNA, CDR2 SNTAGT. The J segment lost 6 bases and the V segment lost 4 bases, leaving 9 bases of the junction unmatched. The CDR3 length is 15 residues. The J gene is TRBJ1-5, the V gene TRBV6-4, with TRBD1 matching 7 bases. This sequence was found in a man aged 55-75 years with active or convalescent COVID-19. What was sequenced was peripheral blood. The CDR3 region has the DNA TGTGCCAGCAGTGCAACGACAGGGATCGGTCAGCCCCAGCATTTT. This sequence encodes CASSATTGIGQPQHF.